Presented here are 16 T cell receptor beta chains from one specimen sequenced in a study of OX40 agonist ivuxolimab in advanced cancers. Some clones are missing from TCRdb's copy, which holds only in-frame ones; the method was immunoSEQ multiplex PCR. Found here are 15,000 to 20,000 clones, more than 75% of them singletons; the top ten hold roughly 15%. Specimen: CD4+ or CD8+ T cells sorted from blood, collected in a trial of the OX40 agonist ivuxolimab. These receptors were collected from an adult with an advanced solid tumor such as melanoma, head and neck, liver or kidney cancer.

J is TRBJ1-3 and V is TRBV7-3; no firm D call. CDR3 length: 15 residues. The V gene's germline CDR1 is SGHTA and CDR2 FQGTGA. V was shortened by 5 bases and J by 0 bases, with 11 bases between the two germline ends. CDR3 amino acids: CASSPYTFSGNTIYF. CDR3 nucleotide sequence: TGTGCCAGCAGCCCATACACCTTCTCTGGAAACACCATATATTTT.

V and J are TRBV6-5 and TRBJ2-1; D gene unclear. The germline V gene encodes CDR1 MNHEY and CDR2 SVGAGI. Trimming shortened V by 4 bases and J by 9 bases, and 19 bases separated the two germline ends. CDR3 length: 15 amino acids. CDR3 coding DNA: TGTGCCAGCAGTTCGACGCTGAAGGCCTTGGGTGAGCAGTTCTTC. Protein sequence: CASSSTLKALGEQFF.

The chain has TRBV7-3 and TRBJ2-3, with 9 nucleotides matching TRBD2. The junction had 11 bases not matched to a gene; V was cut back by 5 bases and J by 5 bases. Germline V gene data show CDR1 as SGHTA and CDR2 as FQGTGA. This CDR3 is built from 16 residues. Here the CDR3 reads CASSPSGGGVIDTQYF. The CDR3 nucleotides read TGTGCCAGCAGCCCCTCTGGCGGGGGGGTCATAGATACGCAGTATTTT.

The J gene is TRBJ2-1, the V gene TRBV20-1; unclear D gene. The germline V and J ends were trimmed by 3 bases and 4 bases, with 1 base remaining between them. The CDR3 sequence is 10 residues long. The V gene's germline CDR1 is DFQATT and CDR2 SNEGSKA (reference sequence). CDR3 residues: CSASYNEQFF. The CDR3, as DNA: TGCAGTGCTAGTTACAATGAGCAGTTCTTC.

This clone is categorized as large. The chain employs TRBV6-5 and TRBJ1-1, with 7 bases matching TRBD1. This CDR3 contains 13 residues. The germline gives CDR1 MNHEY, CDR2 SVGAGI. The ends lost 6 bases at V and 4 bases at J; junction bases unmatched: 5. The CDR3 DNA is TGTGCCAGCAGACAGGGGTCGGGCACTGAAGCTTTCTTT. It encodes CASRQGSGTEAFF.

The V and J genes are TRBV11-2 and TRBJ1-1; possible D gene TRBD1, 5 bases. V lost 1 base and J 7 bases, leaving 13 bases between the germline ends. The CDR3 is 14 residues long. Germline V CDR1 and CDR2: SGHAT, FQNNGV. The CDR3 protein is CASSLAGGRGEAFF. The CDR3 coding sequence is TGTGCCAGCAGCTTAGCGGGGGGTCGTGGTGAAGCTTTCTTT.

V gene TRBV6-5 combines with J gene TRBJ2-3; D is possibly TRBD1 (6 bases). Germline CDR1 MNHEY, CDR2 SVGAGI. The CDR3 sequence is 15 residues long. V was shortened by 4 bases and J by 1 base, with 12 bases between the two germline ends. CDR3 DNA sequence: TGTGCCAGCAGTTCCTCAGGGGTTGGCACAGATACGCAGTATTTT. Amino acids: CASSSSGVGTDTQYF.

The rearrangement joins TRBV7-6 to TRBJ2-6; D unresolved. The germline V gene has CDR1 SGHVS and CDR2 FNYEAQ. The CDR3 length is 14 residues. Trimming left V 5 bases short and J 4 bases short, with 9 bases between. The CDR3 DNA reads as TGTGCCAGCAGCCCACAGTGGGGGGCCAACGTCCTGACTTTC. Translated: CASSPQWGANVLTF. Supplemented by reference TRBV7-6 and TRBJ2-6, the full variable domain reads GAGVSQSPRYKVTKRGQDVALRCDPISGHVSLYWYRQALGQGPEFLTYFNYEAQQDKSGLPNDRFSAERPEGSISTLTIQRTEQRDSAMYRCASSPQWGANVLTFGAGSRLTVL.

V is TRBV18 and J is TRBJ2-7, with 9 bases matching TRBD1. The germline V gene has CDR1 KGHSH and CDR2 LQKENI. The V and J ends lost 4 bases and 5 bases, in that order; junction bases with no gene match: 12. CDR3 size: 16 residues. The CDR3 region is CASSLTTGTGLDEQYF. The CDR3 DNA sequence: TGTGCCAGCTCACTAACAACCGGGACAGGGCTGGACGAGCAGTACTTC.

The chain employs TRBV30 and TRBJ1-6; D not resolved. This CDR3 is 14 amino acids long. Germline V gives CDR1 GTSNPN, CDR2 SVGIG (reference sequence). The V end was cut by 4 bases, the J end by 6 bases, with 13 bases between. The CDR3 spells CAWKRVVSNSPLHF. In DNA form, the CDR3 reads TGTGCCTGGAAGCGAGTTGTGAGTAATTCACCCCTCCACTTT.

The chain is built from TRBV10-3 and TRBJ1-4, with a weak D call TRBD1 (5 bases). Germline V gives CDR1 ENHRY, CDR2 SYGVKD. This CDR3 has 12 amino acids. The V and J ends lost 10 bases and 7 bases respectively, with 13 bases between them. The DNA for the CDR3 is TGTGCCACGCGGGACGGCCCTGAAAAACTGTTTTTT. Its translation is CATRDGPEKLFF.

The J gene is TRBJ2-1, the V gene TRBV5-1; TRBD2 agrees at 12 bases. Trimming removed 0 bases from V and 5 bases from J; junction bases left unmatched: 3. The CDR3 has 16 residues. Germline CDR1 SGHRS, CDR2 YFSETQ. CDR3 protein: CASSLGLAGANNEQFF. CDR3 DNA: TGCGCCAGCAGCTTGGGACTAGCGGGGGCCAACAATGAGCAGTTCTTC.

In nucleotides, the CDR3 is TGTGCCAGCAGTTTAGGGGGGGGAACTGAAGCTTTCTTT. Translation: CASSLGGGTEAFF. The chain couples TRBV28 to TRBJ1-1; perhaps TRBD1 as D (5 bases). V was pared by 2 bases and J by 5 bases, with 9 bases between. The V gene's germline CDR1 is MDHEN and CDR2 SYDVKM. The CDR3 covers 13 residues. The whole variable domain, filled in from reference TRBV28 and TRBJ1-1, reads DVKVTQSSRYLVKRTGEKVFLECVQDMDHENMFWYRQDPGLGLRLIYFSYDVKMKEKGDIPEGYSVSREKKERFSLILESASTNQTSMYLCASSLGGGTEAFFGQGTRLTVV.

This clone was detected a few times. The chain combines TRBV7-9 with TRBJ1-5, with D possibly being TRBD1 (5 bases). Trimming took off 2 bases at V and 7 bases at J, with 12 bases between the two ends. This CDR3 spans 14 amino acids. Germline V gene sequence: CDR1 SEHNR, CDR2 FQNEAQ (reference sequence). The CDR3 DNA reads as TGTGCCAGCAGCTTAAGCAGGGTAGGGCAGCCCCAGCATTTT. This sequence encodes CASSLSRVGQPQHF.

The chain combines TRBV11-1 with TRBJ1-5; D uncertain. The germline V gene encodes CDR1 SGHAT and CDR2 FQDESV (reference sequence). Trimming left V 3 bases short and J 3 bases short, with 18 bases between. This CDR3 contains 17 residues. The CDR3 loop reads CASSLTGEMYDNQPQHF. For the CDR3, the DNA is TGTGCCAGCAGCTTGACTGGGGAGATGTATGACAATCAGCCCCAGCATTTT.

This clone has a handful of counts. The chain is built from TRBV5-1 and TRBJ1-1; D remains ambiguous. The CDR3 is 14 residues long. CDR1 is SGHRS, CDR2 YFSETQ, per germline. Trimming took off 1 base at V and 5 bases at J, with 12 bases between the two ends. CDR3 sequence reads: CASSLRGRETEAFF. DNA for the CDR3: TGCGCCAGCAGCTTGCGAGGGCGGGAAACTGAAGCTTTCTTT.